This T cell receptor beta chain originates from a study of cytomegalovirus exposure and HLA in healthy donors. The PCR used 60 Vbeta and 13 Jbeta primers. Profiled with immunoSEQ multiplex PCR; TCRdb holds only in-frame clones, not every one. The sample carries under 200,000 clones, around 82% recorded once. Study-level findings and limits: Most TCRs appeared rarely, but some public TCRs recurred in many donors.

The junction had 4 bases not matched to a gene; V was cut back by 2 bases and J by 4 bases. Germline CDR1 GTSNPN, CDR2 SVGIG (reference sequence). The CDR3 extends over 14 amino acids. A single count supports this clone. Its antigen remains unknown. The sequencing input was PBMCs. This clonotype originated in a man in his sixties in good health and CMV-seronegative. The J gene is TRBJ2-5, the V gene TRBV30; 10 bases are shared with TRBD2. The CDR3 loop is CAWSPSGSPETQYF. DNA for the CDR3: TGTGCCTGGAGTCCTAGCGGGAGCCCAGAGACCCAGTACTTC.